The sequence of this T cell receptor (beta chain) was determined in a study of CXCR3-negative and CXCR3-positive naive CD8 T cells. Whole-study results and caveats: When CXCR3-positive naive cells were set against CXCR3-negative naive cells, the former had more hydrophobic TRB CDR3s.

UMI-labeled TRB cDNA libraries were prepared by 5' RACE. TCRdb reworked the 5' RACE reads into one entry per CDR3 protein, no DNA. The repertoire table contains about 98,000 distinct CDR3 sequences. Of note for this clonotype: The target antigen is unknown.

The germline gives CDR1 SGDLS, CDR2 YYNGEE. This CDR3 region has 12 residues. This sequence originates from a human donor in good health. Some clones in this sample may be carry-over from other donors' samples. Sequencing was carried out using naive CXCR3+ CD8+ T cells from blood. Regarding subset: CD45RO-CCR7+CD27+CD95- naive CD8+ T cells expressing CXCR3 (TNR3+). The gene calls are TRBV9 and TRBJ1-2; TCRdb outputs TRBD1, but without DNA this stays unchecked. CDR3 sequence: CASSGQGYGYTF.